The 10 T cell receptor beta chains below were found in one sample sequenced in a study of T cell repertoires in cytomegalovirus infection. TCRdb fed the reads into MiXCR, producing one record per CDR3 protein. This sample carries about 250,000 distinct CDR3 sequences, about 18% of them seen once, and the ten largest clones take approximately 44%. Specimen: CD8+ T cells from PBMCs. The receptors here all came from a human donor in good health (CMV status not recorded). Some clones in this sample may be carry-over from other donors' samples.

The CDR3 spells CASSPVKSGRTEAFF. The CDR3 coding sequence is TGTGCCAGCAGCCCCGTTAAGTCGGGCCGAACTGAAGCTTTCTTT. The V gene is TRBV7-9, the J gene TRBJ1-1; no firm D call. V was shortened by 5 bases and J by 5 bases, with 18 bases between the two germline ends. The germline CDR1 and CDR2 sequences are SEHNR and FQNEAQ (reference sequence). The CDR3 length is 15 residues.

This clonotype was counted ten times or more. V usage is TRBV7-2 and J usage is TRBJ1-6; D unresolved. Germline-derived CDR1 and CDR2 are SGHTA and FQGNSA. CDR3 size: 12 residues. Trimming shortened V by 1 base and J by 12 bases, and 7 bases separated the two germline ends. The CDR3: CASSLGHGPLHF. The CDR3 region has the DNA TGTGCCAGCAGCTTAGGACACGGACCCCTCCACTTT.

Only a few counts were recorded for this clonotype. V is TRBV4-1 and J is TRBJ2-7; D remains unclear. This CDR3 has 15 residues. The V end lost 2 bases, the J end lost 1 base, and 12 bases lay between the germline ends. Germline CDR1 and CDR2: MGHRA and YSYEKL. The DNA of the CDR3 is TGCGCCAGCAGCCAATTTCTACACCGATCCTACGAGCAGTACTTC. It specifies CASSQFLHRSYEQYF.

There are many counts of this clonotype. The chain recombines TRBV14 with TRBJ2-7; D is uncertain. This CDR3 is 13 amino acids long. CDR1 is SGHDN, CDR2 FVKESK, per germline. V gave up 5 bases and J gave up 0 bases, with 8 bases separating them. The CDR3 DNA is TGTGCCAGCAGCGGCCGAAGCTCCTACGAGCAGTACTTC. This codes for CASSGRSSYEQYF.

The V call is TRBV28, the J call TRBJ1-2; D possibly corresponds to TRBD1 (6 bases). The CDR3 has 15 amino acids. Deletions cut 3 bases from V and 3 bases from J, with 14 bases between. Germline lookup yields CDR1 MDHEN and CDR2 SYDVKM. CDR3 protein: CASSFGEQGYYGYTF. As DNA, the CDR3 is TGTGCCAGCAGTTTCGGCGAACAGGGATACTATGGCTACACCTTC.

This clonotype was observed at least ten times. V usage is TRBV29-1 and J usage is TRBJ2-3, with a weak D call TRBD2 (5 bases). The germline CDR1 and CDR2 sequences are SQVTM and ANQGSEA. The CDR3 is 14 amino acids. Trimming took off 1 base at V and 6 bases at J, with 14 bases between the two ends. Here the CDR3 DNA reads TGCAGCGTTGAAGCACGAGGGAGAGGGGATACGCAGTATTTT. The encoded protein is CSVEARGRGDTQYF.

This chain connects TRBV15 to TRBJ2-3, with TRBD1 matching over 8 bases. Per germline, CDR1 LNHNV and CDR2 YYDKDF (reference sequence). The CDR3 consists of 14 residues. V lost 4 bases to trimming and J lost 6 bases; unmatched junction nucleotides: 6. The CDR3 region is CATSISGGSDTQYF. The CDR3 bases are TGTGCCACCAGCATTTCAGGGGGCTCGGATACGCAGTATTTT.

This clonotype was recorded at least ten times. This chain links TRBV4-1 with TRBJ2-2; D possibly uses TRBD1 or TRBD2 (5 bases each). The V gene lost 4 bases and the J gene lost 0 bases, with 15 bases spanning the gap. Germline CDR1 reads MGHRA; CDR2 reads YSYEKL. This CDR3 has 17 residues. This chain's CDR3 is CASSPTPGPPNTGELFF. CDR3 nucleotides: TGCGCCAGCAGCCCCACTCCGGGGCCACCGAACACCGGGGAGCTGTTTTTT.

V usage is TRBV19 and J usage is TRBJ1-1; D is possibly TRBD1 (5 bases). Trimming cost V 3 bases and J 8 bases, with 10 bases left between them. This CDR3 has 12 residues. Germline loops: CDR1 LNHDA, CDR2 SQIVND (reference sequence). CDR3 in DNA: TGTGCCAGTAGTATGGGGCAGAGGGAAGCTTTCTTT. Amino acid sequence: CASSMGQREAFF.

This clonotype was counted between two and nine times. The chain carries TRBV29-1 and TRBJ2-2, with D perhaps TRBD1 or TRBD2 (5 bases each). The length of the CDR3 is 12 residues. V was shortened by 5 bases and J by 6 bases, with 10 bases between the two germline ends. Germline-derived CDR1 and CDR2 are SQVTM and ANQGSEA. Here the CDR3 reads CSVWSGPGELFF. DNA of the CDR3: TGCAGCGTTTGGTCGGGGCCCGGGGAGCTGTTTTTT.